Listed below are T cell receptor beta chains from one sample, sequenced in a study of STAT5B mutations in CD4+ large granular lymphocyte leukemia. This table comes from immunoSEQ multiplex PCR, and its TCRdb copy is limited to in-frame clones, with some not included. Found here are roughly 48,000 clones, under 80% of them singletons; the top ten hold 1.5% to 1.7%. The specimen sequenced was CD4+ T cells from blood buffy coats. These receptors originate from a human donor in good health. Each CDR3 is given with its conserved first and last residue. Only part of the rows carry a size: once, few, many, or a class if the clone is expanded.

v_call	j_call	clone_size	cdr3_aa
TRBV28	TRBJ1-6	NA	CASSLAQGGNSPLHF
TRBV2	TRBJ1-5	NA	CASTGTVANQPQHF
TRBV28	TRBJ2-7	once	CASSMSTSGLSVYF
TRBV19	TRBJ1-3	NA	CASSIDRSGNTIYF
TRBV6-5	TRBJ1-1	few	CASSGELNTEAFF
TRBV7-9	TRBJ2-5	NA	CASSLATGTGKETQYF
TRBV5-1	TRBJ2-3	few	CASSLSTGGGTDTQYF
TRBV9	TRBJ1-3	NA	CASSTYDTPSGNTIYF
TRBV5-1	TRBJ2-1	NA	CASSLRGGGGNEQFF
TRBV4-1	TRBJ2-2	few	CASSQDPGQALSTGELFF
TRBV5-1	TRBJ2-7	few	CASSLDHYEQYF
TRBV6-4	TRBJ1-5	NA	CASSRETNQPQHF
TRBV5-1	TRBJ1-2	NA	CASSEGEGGYGYTF
TRBV28	TRBJ1-5	NA	CASTDRTGGIGNQPQHF
TRBV6-1	TRBJ1-2	NA	CASSDWWTGGDGYTF
TRBV29-1	TRBJ1-5	NA	CSVVKGRSQHF
TRBV7-2	TRBJ2-7	NA	CASSYTDTSYEQYF
TRBV9	TRBJ2-3	NA	CASSTGTSGGPTDTQYF
TRBV5-5	TRBJ1-1	NA	CASSAGQGIVFPEAFF
TRBV13	TRBJ2-5	NA	CASSFRVQETQYF
TRBV19	TRBJ1-1	once	CASSSDRVNTEAFF
TRBV4-2	TRBJ2-1	NA	CASSQDLAGGPSYNEQFF
TRBV9	TRBJ2-3	NA	CASSAQQGTDTQYF
TRBV6-5	TRBJ1-4	NA	CASRGPTGEKLFF
TRBV29-1	TRBJ1-1	NA	CSVADPRVNTEAFF
TRBV5-6	TRBJ2-2	NA	CASSQGRGRNTGELFF
TRBV7-2	TRBJ2-1	NA	CASSLLDSSYEQFF
TRBV28	TRBJ1-5	NA	CASLTGANQPQHF
TRBV27	TRBJ2-1	NA	CASKSTGSYNEQFF
TRBV4-1	TRBJ1-4	once	CASSQAGQSNEKLFF
TRBV4-1	TRBJ2-5	NA	CASSESVSVAGLETQYF
TRBV5-1	TRBJ2-3	NA	CASSPGQVEDTQYF
TRBV10-3	TRBJ2-1	NA	CAISESGQSYNEQFF
TRBV19	TRBJ2-3	NA	CASSMTYTDTQYF
TRBV18	TRBJ2-5	NA	CASSPYEVQETQYF
TRBV27	TRBJ1-1	NA	CASSLSRRGQAMGEAFF
TRBV5-3	TRBJ2-3	NA	CARSLGGICTDTQYF
TRBV7-7	TRBJ2-3	NA	CASSCRTRPSDTQYF
TRBV18	TRBJ1-5	few	CASSHDVEIGNQPQHF
TRBV30	TRBJ1-1	NA	CASPGPTEAFF
TRBV5-1	TRBJ2-7	NA	CASRDRGSQSYF
TRBV5-8	TRBJ1-5	few	CASSLGQGGSNQPQHF
TRBV5-1	TRBJ1-5	NA	CASSLALGYQPQHF
TRBV4-1	TRBJ1-5	NA	CASRKEQGQPQHF
TRBV5-1	TRBJ1-5	few	CASSLDTGGFQPQHF
TRBV27	TRBJ1-6	NA	CASSRTGMDSPLHF
TRBV11-2	TRBJ2-3	NA	CASSSQGASTDTQYF
TRBV6-5	TRBJ1-6	NA	CASSYSSPLHF
TRBV6-5	TRBJ2-3	once	CASSQFGGDTDTQYF
TRBV2	TRBJ2-5	NA	CASRAPQETQYF
TRBV5-1	TRBJ1-1	NA	CASSLVGQGQAFF
TRBV10-3	TRBJ1-1	once	CAITGGEGQGAEAFF
TRBV27	TRBJ1-1	NA	CASSRGTEAFF
TRBV14	TRBJ2-4	NA	CASSQSHGQGAIQYF
TRBV21-1	TRBJ1-2	NA	CAISVGGARGYTF
TRBV9	TRBJ2-3	NA	CASSPPGRGGLNTQYF
TRBV5-6	TRBJ1-5	NA	CASSLGDRANQPQHF
TRBV19	TRBJ2-4	NA	CASSIPSGTKNIQYF